The clone carrying this T cell receptor beta chain came up many times. The data were taken from a study of T cell repertoires in cytomegalovirus infection. MiXCR, run by TCRdb on the reads, gives a single entry per CDR3 protein. The repertoire holds 200,000 to 300,000 distinct CDR3 sequences, with 12% to 15% as singletons. Germline CDR1 and CDR2: SGHKS and YYEKEE (reference sequence). Trimming removed 4 bases at V and 1 base at J, with 11 bases between. The CDR3 spans 14 residues. The TCR originated in a human donor in good health (CMV status not recorded). Some clones in this sample may be carry-over from other donors' samples. The sequenced material came from PBMCs. The rearrangement joins TRBV5-5 to TRBJ1-1; D ambiguous. CDR3 loop: CASSPTVSNTEAFF. CDR3 sequence (DNA): TGTGCCAGCAGCCCGACGGTCTCGAACACTGAAGCTTTCTTT.